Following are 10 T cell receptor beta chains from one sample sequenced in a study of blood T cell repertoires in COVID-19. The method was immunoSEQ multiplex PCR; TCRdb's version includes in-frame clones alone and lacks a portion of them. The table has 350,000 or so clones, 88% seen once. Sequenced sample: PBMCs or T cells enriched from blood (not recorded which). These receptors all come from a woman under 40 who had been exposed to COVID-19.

CDR3 sequence reads: CASRETSTTYNEQFF. The CDR3 DNA follows: TGTGCCAGCAGGGAAACTAGCACCACCTACAATGAGCAGTTCTTC. The genes are TRBV27 and TRBJ2-1, with D tentatively TRBD2 (6 bases). The CDR3 has 15 residues. Germline V gene lookup returns CDR1 MNHEY and CDR2 SMNVEV (reference sequence). V was trimmed by 6 bases and J by 2 bases, leaving 14 bases between them.

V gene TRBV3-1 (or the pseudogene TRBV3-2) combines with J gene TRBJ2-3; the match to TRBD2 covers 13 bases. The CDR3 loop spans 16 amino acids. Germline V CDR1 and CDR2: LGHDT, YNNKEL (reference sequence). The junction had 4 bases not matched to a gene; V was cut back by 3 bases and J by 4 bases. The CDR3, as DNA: TGTGCCAGCAGCCAGGGACTAGCGGGATTGGCAGATACGCAGTATTTT. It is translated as CASSQGLAGLADTQYF.

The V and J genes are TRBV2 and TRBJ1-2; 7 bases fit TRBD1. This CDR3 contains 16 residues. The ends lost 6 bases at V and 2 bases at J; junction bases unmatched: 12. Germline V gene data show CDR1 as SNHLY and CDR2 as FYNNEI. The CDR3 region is CASSGTGAGQNYGYTF. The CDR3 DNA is TGTGCCAGCAGCGGAACGGGGGCGGGACAGAACTATGGCTACACCTTC.

The CDR3 DNA is TGTGCCAGCAGCCTAGACATGCCTTATGGCTACACCTTC. This encodes CASSLDMPYGYTF. The genes are TRBV7-2 and TRBJ1-2; no clear D. The germline gives CDR1 SGHTA, CDR2 FQGNSA. Deletions cut 5 bases from V and 5 bases from J, with 12 bases between. This CDR3 is built from 13 residues.

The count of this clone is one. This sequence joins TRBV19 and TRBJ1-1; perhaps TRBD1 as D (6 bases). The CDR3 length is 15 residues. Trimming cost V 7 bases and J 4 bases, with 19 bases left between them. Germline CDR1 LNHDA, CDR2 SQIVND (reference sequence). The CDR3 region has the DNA TGTGCCAGTACCCCCACACGGGGGGCGAGCACTGAAGCTTTCTTT. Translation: CASTPTRGASTEAFF.

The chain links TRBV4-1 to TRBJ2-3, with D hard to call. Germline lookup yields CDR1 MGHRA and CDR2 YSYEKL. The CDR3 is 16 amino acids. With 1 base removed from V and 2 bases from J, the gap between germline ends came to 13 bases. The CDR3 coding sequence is TGCGCCAGCAGCCAAGGGGTAGCTTCGGTCACAGATACGCAGTATTTT. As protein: CASSQGVASVTDTQYF.

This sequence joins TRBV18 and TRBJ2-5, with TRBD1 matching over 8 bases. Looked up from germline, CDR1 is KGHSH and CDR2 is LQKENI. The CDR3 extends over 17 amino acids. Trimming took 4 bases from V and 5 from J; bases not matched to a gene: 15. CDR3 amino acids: CASSRPGTGWVSETQYF. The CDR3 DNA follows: TGTGCCAGCTCACGTCCCGGGACAGGTTGGGTCTCGGAGACCCAGTACTTC.

CDR3 loop: CASSDYSDSQETQYF. CDR3 coding DNA: TGTGCCAGCAGTGATTATTCAGATTCGCAAGAGACCCAGTACTTC. The V call is TRBV25-1, the J call TRBJ2-5, with D unclear. Germline V gene lookup returns CDR1 MGHDK and CDR2 SYGVNS. The V end lost 3 bases, the J end lost 2 bases, and 13 bases lay between the germline ends. The CDR3 runs to 15 residues.

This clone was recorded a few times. In nucleotides, the CDR3 is TGTGCCACCAGTGATTTGCCGGGTACGGGGGGGGCAAGGACTGAAGCTTTCTTT. It specifies CATSDLPGTGGARTEAFF. The rearrangement links TRBV24-1 to TRBJ1-1; maybe TRBD1 (6 bases). There are 18 residues in the CDR3. Trimming cost V 0 bases and J 5 bases, with 21 bases left between them. Germline V gene lookup returns CDR1 KGHDR and CDR2 SFDVKD.

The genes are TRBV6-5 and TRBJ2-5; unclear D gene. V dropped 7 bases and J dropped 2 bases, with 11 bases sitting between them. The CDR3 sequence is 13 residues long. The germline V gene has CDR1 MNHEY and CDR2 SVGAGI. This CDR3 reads CASKRLTQETQYF. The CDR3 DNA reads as TGTGCCAGCAAGCGTCTTACACAAGAGACCCAGTACTTC.